The TCR beta chain described here comes from a study of cytomegalovirus exposure and HLA in healthy donors. Germline assignment: CDR1 MDHEN and CDR2 SYDVKM. V lost 6 bases to trimming and J lost 7 bases; unmatched junction nucleotides: 6. The CDR3 extends over 12 amino acids. It was with 60 Vbeta and 13 Jbeta primers that the PCR ran. TCRdb's copy holds only in-frame clones and misses some; the assay was immunoSEQ multiplex PCR. The sample carries some 100,000 clones, approximately 85% recorded once. Notes on this clone: The antigen is not known.

Points from the study as a whole: While the bulk of TCR sequences proved rare, some public TCRs turned up in many donors. In a later analysis, DRB1 alleles had the most associated TCRs; HLA-C alleles the fewest. The study designated fewer than 200 TCR beta chains cytomegalovirus-associated.

The sequence derives from a man aged 25 to 45 in good health and CMV-seronegative. Sequenced input: PBMCs. The chain combines TRBV28 with TRBJ2-7; TRBD2 matches 7 bases. The DNA of the CDR3 is TGTGCCAGCAGGGGGGGGACTCCGGAGCAGTACTTC. It is translated as CASRGGTPEQYF.